The 18 T cell receptor beta chains presented below share a single source sample, sequenced in a study of shared clonotypes between healthy human individuals. The repertoire was sequenced with immunoSEQ multiplex PCR; TCRdb's copy has only in-frame clones and lacks some. Among over 400,000 clones listed, roughly 80% were seen once. Sequencing was done on a sample of PBMCs. All receptors come from a woman in her 40s in good health. Some clones in this sample may be carry-over from other donors' samples.

About this clone: A read error is the likely source, as a far larger clone sits one nucleotide away. This CDR3 is CAWSVPFESEQYF. The CDR3 DNA sequence: TGTGCCTGGAGTGTGCCCTTCGAAAGCGAGCAGTACTTC. The V gene is TRBV30, the J gene TRBJ2-7; D gene unclear. This CDR3 has 13 residues. The V and J ends lost 0 bases and 6 bases respectively, with 12 bases between them. Germline CDR1 GTSNPN, CDR2 SVGIG (reference sequence).

As for this clone: The identical CDR3 is also encoded by other nucleotide sequences in the sample. The DNA of the CDR3 is TGCAGCGCCTCGGACAGAAACCAAGAGACCCAGTACTTC. Translated: CSASDRNQETQYF. This rearrangement joins TRBV29-1 to TRBJ2-5; D may be TRBD1 (6 bases). CDR1 SQVTM and CDR2 ANQGSEA come from the germline V gene. Trimming stripped 7 bases from V and 0 bases from J, with 12 bases between. The CDR3 is 13 amino acids.

This chain connects TRBV7-3 to TRBJ2-1, with a possible D match to TRBD1 (6 bases). The CDR3 loop spans 13 amino acids. The ends were cut back, 4 bases at V and 12 bases at J, with 16 bases in the middle. Germline assignment: CDR1 SGHTA and CDR2 FQGTGA. In nucleotides, the CDR3 is TGTGCCAGCAGCTCCGGACAGTTTTCATCGCAGTTCTTC. Residues: CASSSGQFSSQFF. Looking up the rest from reference TRBV7-3 and TRBJ2-1 gives the full variable domain: GAGVSQTPSNKVTEKGKYVELRCDPISGHTALYWYRQSLGQGPEFLIYFQGTGAADDSGLPNDRFFAVRPEGSVSTLKIQRTERGDSAVYLCASSSGQFSSQFFGPGTRLTVL.

The sample holds one count of this clone. The J gene is TRBJ1-5, the V gene TRBV5-8; D is ambiguous. This CDR3 is 12 amino acids long. The germline V gene has CDR1 SGHTS and CDR2 YDEGEE. Trimming pared 1 base from V and 3 bases from J, leaving 2 bases between. The CDR3 is CASSLLNQPQHF. The CDR3 coding sequence is TGTGCCAGCAGCTTGCTCAATCAGCCCCAGCATTTT.

On this clone itself: Mismatch with germline at one junction end may stem from a read error. The chain couples TRBV15 to TRBJ1-3; TRBD1 might be the D (5 bases). The CDR3 spans 16 residues. Germline CDR1 and CDR2: LNHNV and YYDKDF (reference sequence). CDR3 amino acids: CVTSRDRGHSGNTIYF. The CDR3, as DNA: TGTGTCACCAGCAGAGATAGGGGCCACTCTGGAAACACCATATATTTT.

To note about this clone: Since a much larger clone is just one base distant, this may be a read error. The chain uses TRBV18 and TRBJ2-3, with TRBD2 matching 8 bases. Germline loops: CDR1 KGHSH, CDR2 LQKENI. The CDR3 is 14 amino acids. After removal of 3 bases from V and 4 bases from J, the junction contained 3 bases not matched to a gene. The CDR3 here is CASSPTGGSDTQYF. DNA for the CDR3: TGTGCCAGCTCACCCACGGGAGGGTCAGATACGCAGTATTTT.

Points on this clone: The junction does not match germline at one end; this may be a read error. The chain carries TRBV30 and TRBJ2-5, with D perhaps TRBD2 (5 bases). This CDR3 contains 11 residues. CDR1 and CDR2 (germline): GTSNPN, SVGIG (reference sequence). The CDR3 reads CAWSLWGETNF. In DNA, the CDR3 is TGTGCCTGGAGTCTCTGGGGAGAGACCAACTTC. Together with reference TRBV30 and TRBJ2-5, the CDR3 gives the full variable domain: SQTIHQWPATLVQPVGSPLSLECTVEGTSNPNLYWYRQAAGRGLQLLFYSVGIGQISSEVPQNLSASRPQDRQFILSSKKLLLSDSGFYLCAWSLWGETNFGPGTRLLVL.

As regards this clone: A far larger clone is only one base removed, so a read error is likely. Different DNA sequences within this sample yield the same CDR3. J is TRBJ1-3 and V is TRBV7-2; tentatively, D is TRBD1 (6 bases). The CDR3 is 15 amino acids. Germline CDR1 reads SGHTA; CDR2 reads FQGNSA. CDR3 loop: CASSPDSSTGNTIYF. CDR3 in DNA: TGCGCCAGCAGCCCGGACAGCTCCACGGGAAACACCATATATTTT. The full variable domain, with the rest looked up from reference TRBV7-2 and TRBJ1-3, is GAGVSQSPSNKVTEKGKDVELRCDPISGHTALYWYRQSLGQGLEFLIYFQGNSAPDKSGLPSDRFSAERTGGSVSTLTIQRTQQEDSAVYLCASSPDSSTGNTIYFGEGSWLTVV.

The chain joins TRBV30 to TRBJ2-1; 12 bases line up with TRBD2. V lost 0 bases to trimming and J lost 5 bases; unmatched junction nucleotides: 2. Looked up from germline, CDR1 is GTSNPN and CDR2 is SVGIG (reference sequence). The CDR3 covers 15 residues. The CDR3, as DNA: TGTGCCTGGAGTGTCCGACTAGCGGGGGACAATGAGCAGTTCTTC. Protein product: CAWSVRLAGDNEQFF. The full variable domain, in which reference TRBV30 and TRBJ2-1 provide the parts outside the CDR3, is SQTIHQWPATLVQPVGSPLSLECTVEGTSNPNLYWYRQAAGRGLQLLFYSVGIGQISSEVPQNLSASRPQDRQFILSSKKLLLSDSGFYLCAWSVRLAGDNEQFFGPGTRLTVL.

As for this clone: Given a far larger clone just one base away, this is likely a sequencing read error. The J gene is TRBJ2-5, the V gene TRBV5-1; D remains unclear. From germline, CDR1 is SGHRS and CDR2 YFSETQ. The CDR3 spans 13 residues. For the CDR3, the DNA is TGCGCCGGCAGCCCGAGAAGCCAAGAGACCCAGTACTTC. Amino acid sequence: CAGSPRSQETQYF.

On this clone: Other DNA sequences in this sample translate to the same CDR3. The chain couples TRBV2 to TRBJ2-3; 9 bases fit TRBD2. The CDR3 has 15 residues. Germline assignment: CDR1 SNHLY and CDR2 FYNNEI. Trimming at V came to 5 bases and at J to 1 base, leaving 4 bases not matched to a gene. CDR3 sequence: CASSPRTSGTDTQYF. CDR3 nucleotide sequence: TGTGCCAGCAGTCCTAGGACTAGCGGCACAGATACGCAGTATTTT.

This rearrangement joins TRBV2 to TRBJ1-4; tentative D call: TRBD1 (5 bases). The CDR3 has 13 residues. V lost 6 bases, J lost 7 bases, and 12 bases lay in between. Germline assignment: CDR1 SNHLY and CDR2 FYNNEI. CDR3 sequence: CASRGTEFEKLFF. The DNA for the CDR3 is TGTGCCAGCAGAGGGACGGAATTTGAAAAACTGTTTTTT. The entire variable domain, with the rest obtained from reference TRBV2 and TRBJ1-4, is as follows: EPEVTQTPSHQVTQMGQEVILRCVPISNHLYFYWYRQILGQKVEFLVSFYNNEISEKSEIFDDQFSVERPDGSNFTLKIRSTKLEDSAMYFCASRGTEFEKLFFGSGTQLSVL.

Concerning this clone itself: A far larger clone is one nucleotide away, so this likely arose from a read error. V is TRBV28 and J is TRBJ1-2; 8 positions agree with TRBD1. CDR1 MDHEN and CDR2 SYDVKM come from the germline V gene. This CDR3 contains 12 residues. This CDR3 is CTSQGAVYGYTF. The CDR3 nucleotides read TGTACCAGTCAGGGGGCGGTCTATGGCTACACCTTC.

This sequence joins TRBV4-1 and TRBJ2-1; 10 bases line up with TRBD2. V trimming: 1 base; J trimming: 7 bases; junction bases outside the gene matches: 7. Germline values: CDR1 MGHRA, CDR2 YSYEKL. The CDR3 totals 16 residues. The CDR3: CASSQAGGLAQNEQFF. For the CDR3, the DNA is TGCGCCAGCAGCCAAGCTGGGGGACTAGCGCAGAATGAGCAGTTCTTC.

This clone was counted a few times. The rearrangement joins TRBV5-1 to TRBJ1-1; D gene ambiguous. This CDR3 is built from 14 residues. Germline V gene data show CDR1 as SGHRS and CDR2 as YFSETQ. Trimming removed 4 bases at V and 0 bases at J, with 10 bases between. This CDR3 reads CASSQDGLNTEAFF. The CDR3 DNA follows: TGCGCCAGCAGCCAGGACGGACTGAACACTGAAGCTTTCTTT.

The count of this clone is one. A far larger clone is just one base off, so this is likely a read error. The same CDR3 can be traced to other DNA sequences in this sample. The CDR3 nucleotides are TGTGCTAGCAGTTTCGGGGCAGCCTACTCTGGGGCCAACGTCCTGACTTTC. Amino acid sequence: CASSFGAAYSGANVLTF. The rearrangement links TRBV28 to TRBJ2-6; either TRBD1 or TRBD2 may supply D (5 bases each). CDR1 MDHEN and CDR2 SYDVKM come from the germline V gene. This CDR3 has 17 residues. Using reference TRBV28 and TRBJ2-6 for the parts outside the CDR3, the full variable domain is DVKVTQSSRYLVKRTGEKVFLECVQDMDHENMFWYRQDPGLGLRLIYFSYDVKMKEKGDIPEGYSVSREKKERFSLILESASTNQTSMYLCASSFGAAYSGANVLTFGAGSRLTVL.

This chain joins TRBV18 and TRBJ1-5; D remains ambiguous. Germline V gene data show CDR1 as KGHSH and CDR2 as LQKENI. The V end lost 1 base, the J end lost 0 bases, and 7 bases lay between the germline ends. This CDR3 spans 15 amino acids. In DNA, the CDR3 is TGTGCCAGCTCACCACAGGGCTATAGCAATCAGCCCCAGCATTTT. Protein: CASSPQGYSNQPQHF.

The chain recombines TRBV28 with TRBJ2-5; perhaps TRBD1 as D (6 bases). This CDR3 contains 14 residues. Germline V CDR1 and CDR2: MDHEN, SYDVKM. The V gene lost 2 bases and the J gene lost 1 base, with 8 bases spanning the gap. The CDR3 here is CASSLDRPQETQYF. The CDR3 region has the DNA TGTGCCAGCAGTTTAGACAGGCCCCAAGAGACCCAGTACTTC. Full variable domain (outside the CDR3, taken from reference TRBV28 and TRBJ2-5): DVKVTQSSRYLVKRTGEKVFLECVQDMDHENMFWYRQDPGLGLRLIYFSYDVKMKEKGDIPEGYSVSREKKERFSLILESASTNQTSMYLCASSLDRPQETQYFGPGTRLLVL.